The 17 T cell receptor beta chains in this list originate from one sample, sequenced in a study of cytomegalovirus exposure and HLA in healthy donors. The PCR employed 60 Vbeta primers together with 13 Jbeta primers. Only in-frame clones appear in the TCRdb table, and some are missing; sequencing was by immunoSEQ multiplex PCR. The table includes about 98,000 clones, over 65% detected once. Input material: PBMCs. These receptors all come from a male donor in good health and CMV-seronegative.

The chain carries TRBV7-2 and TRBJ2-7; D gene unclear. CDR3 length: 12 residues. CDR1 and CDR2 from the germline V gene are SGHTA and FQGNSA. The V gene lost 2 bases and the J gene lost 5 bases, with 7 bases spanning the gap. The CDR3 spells CASSLFGNEQYF. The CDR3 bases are TGTGCCAGCAGCTTATTCGGTAACGAGCAGTACTTC. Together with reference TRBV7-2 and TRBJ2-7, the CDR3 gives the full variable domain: GAGVSQSPSNKVTEKGKDVELRCDPISGHTALYWYRQSLGQGLEFLIYFQGNSAPDKSGLPSDRFSAERTGGSVSTLTIQRTQQEDSAVYLCASSLFGNEQYFGPGTRLTVT.

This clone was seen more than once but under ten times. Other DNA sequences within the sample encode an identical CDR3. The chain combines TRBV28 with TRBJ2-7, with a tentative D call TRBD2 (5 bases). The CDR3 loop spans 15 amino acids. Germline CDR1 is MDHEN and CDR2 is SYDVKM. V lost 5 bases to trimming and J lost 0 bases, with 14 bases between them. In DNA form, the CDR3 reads TGTGCCAGCAGTCAAAGAGGGTTTTCCTCCTACGAGCAGTACTTC. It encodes CASSQRGFSSYEQYF. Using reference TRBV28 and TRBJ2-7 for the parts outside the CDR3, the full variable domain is DVKVTQSSRYLVKRTGEKVFLECVQDMDHENMFWYRQDPGLGLRLIYFSYDVKMKEKGDIPEGYSVSREKKERFSLILESASTNQTSMYLCASSQRGFSSYEQYFGPGTRLTVT.

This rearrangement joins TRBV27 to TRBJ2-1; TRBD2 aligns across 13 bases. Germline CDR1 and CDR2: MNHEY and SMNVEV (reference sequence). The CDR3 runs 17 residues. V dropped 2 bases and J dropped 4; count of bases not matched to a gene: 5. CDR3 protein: CASSLTGTSGIYNEQFF. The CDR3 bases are TGTGCCAGCAGTTTAACCGGGACTAGCGGGATTTACAATGAGCAGTTCTTC.

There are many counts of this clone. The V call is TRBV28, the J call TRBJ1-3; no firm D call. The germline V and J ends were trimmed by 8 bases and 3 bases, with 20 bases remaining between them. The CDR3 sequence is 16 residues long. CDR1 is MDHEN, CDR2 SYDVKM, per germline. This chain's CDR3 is CASYTRGSGRGNTIYF. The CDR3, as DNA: TGTGCCAGCTACACCCGGGGATCTGGGCGTGGAAACACCATATATTTT.

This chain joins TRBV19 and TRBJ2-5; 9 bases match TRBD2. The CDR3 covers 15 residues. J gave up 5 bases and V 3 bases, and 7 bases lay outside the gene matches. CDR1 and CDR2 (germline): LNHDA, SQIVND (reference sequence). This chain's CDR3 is CASSILAGSWETQYF. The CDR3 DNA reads TGTGCCAGTAGTATCCTAGCGGGGTCTTGGGAGACCCAGTACTTC. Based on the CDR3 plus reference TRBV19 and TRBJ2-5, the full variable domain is DGGITQSPKYLFRKEGQNVTLSCEQNLNHDAMYWYRQDPGQGLRLIYYSQIVNDFQKGDIAEGYSVSREKKESFPLTVTSAQKNPTAFYLCASSILAGSWETQYFGPGTRLLVL.

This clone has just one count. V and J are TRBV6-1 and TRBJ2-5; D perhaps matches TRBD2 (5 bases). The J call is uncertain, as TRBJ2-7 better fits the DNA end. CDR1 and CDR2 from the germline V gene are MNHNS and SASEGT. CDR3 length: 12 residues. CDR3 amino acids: CASSELAGEQYF. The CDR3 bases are TGTGCCAGCAGTGAACTAGCTGGCGAGCAGTACTTC.

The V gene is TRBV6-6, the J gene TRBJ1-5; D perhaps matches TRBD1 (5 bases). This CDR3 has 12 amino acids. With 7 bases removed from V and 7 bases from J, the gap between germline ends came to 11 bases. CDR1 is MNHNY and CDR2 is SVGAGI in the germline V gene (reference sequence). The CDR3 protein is CASTQGAQPQHF. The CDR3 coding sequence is TGTGCCAGCACCCAGGGCGCCCAGCCCCAGCATTTT.

The DNA for the CDR3 is TGTGCCAGCAGTTTACGCCACCCGTTCGGTGGCTACACCTTC. Its protein product is CASSLRHPFGGYTF. The V call is TRBV27, the J call TRBJ1-2; D is ambiguous. Trimming cost V 2 bases and J 7 bases, with 14 bases left between them. The CDR3 is 14 residues long. CDR1 and CDR2 (germline): MNHEY, SMNVEV (reference sequence).

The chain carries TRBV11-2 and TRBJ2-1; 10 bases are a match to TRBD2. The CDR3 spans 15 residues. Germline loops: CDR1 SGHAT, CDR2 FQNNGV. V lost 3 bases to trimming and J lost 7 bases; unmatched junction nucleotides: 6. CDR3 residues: CASSLGLATLNEQFF. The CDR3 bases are TGTGCCAGCAGCTTGGGACTAGCGACCCTTAATGAGCAGTTCTTC.

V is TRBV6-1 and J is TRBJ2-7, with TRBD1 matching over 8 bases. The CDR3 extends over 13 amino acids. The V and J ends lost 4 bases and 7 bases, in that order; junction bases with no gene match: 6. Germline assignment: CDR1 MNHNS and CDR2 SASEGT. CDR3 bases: TGTGCCAGCAGTGTTCGGACAGGGAGTGAGCAGTACTTC. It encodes CASSVRTGSEQYF.

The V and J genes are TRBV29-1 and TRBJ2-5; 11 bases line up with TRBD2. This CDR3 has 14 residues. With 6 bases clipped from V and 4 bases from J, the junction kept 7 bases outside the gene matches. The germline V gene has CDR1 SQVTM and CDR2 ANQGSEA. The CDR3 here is CSVGPLAGGETQYF. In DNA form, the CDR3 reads TGCAGCGTCGGACCGCTAGCGGGAGGAGAGACCCAGTACTTC.

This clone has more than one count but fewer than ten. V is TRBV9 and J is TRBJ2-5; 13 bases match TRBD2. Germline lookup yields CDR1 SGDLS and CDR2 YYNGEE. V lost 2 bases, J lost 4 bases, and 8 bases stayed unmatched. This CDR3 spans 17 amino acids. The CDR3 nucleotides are TGTGCCAGCAGCGTCGCCGGGACTAGCGGGGCCTCAGAGACCCAGTACTTC. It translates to CASSVAGTSGASETQYF.

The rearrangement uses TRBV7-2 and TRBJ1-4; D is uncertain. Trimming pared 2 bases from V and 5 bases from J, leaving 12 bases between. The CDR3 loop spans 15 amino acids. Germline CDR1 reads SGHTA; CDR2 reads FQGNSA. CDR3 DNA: TGTGCCAGCAGCTTATGGGGTACGGGGAATGAAAAACTGTTTTTT. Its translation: CASSLWGTGNEKLFF.

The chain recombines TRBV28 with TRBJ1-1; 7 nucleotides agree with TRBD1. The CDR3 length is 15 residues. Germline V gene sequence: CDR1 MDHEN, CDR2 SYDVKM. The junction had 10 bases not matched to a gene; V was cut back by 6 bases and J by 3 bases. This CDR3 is CASRKDRALYTEAFF. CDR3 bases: TGTGCCAGCAGAAAAGACAGGGCTCTGTACACTGAAGCTTTCTTT.

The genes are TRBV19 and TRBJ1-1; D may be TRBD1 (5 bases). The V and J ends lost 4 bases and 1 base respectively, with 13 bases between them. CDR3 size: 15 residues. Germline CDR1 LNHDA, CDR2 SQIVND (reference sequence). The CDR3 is CASSRPMTANTEAFF. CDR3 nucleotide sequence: TGTGCCAGTAGTAGACCTATGACAGCGAACACTGAAGCTTTCTTT.

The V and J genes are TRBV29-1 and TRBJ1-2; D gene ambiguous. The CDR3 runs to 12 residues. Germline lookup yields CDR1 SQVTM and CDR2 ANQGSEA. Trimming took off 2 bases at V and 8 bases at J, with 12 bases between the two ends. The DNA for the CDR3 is TGCAGCGTTGAAACGGCGGGTTTGGGCTACACCTTC. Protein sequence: CSVETAGLGYTF.

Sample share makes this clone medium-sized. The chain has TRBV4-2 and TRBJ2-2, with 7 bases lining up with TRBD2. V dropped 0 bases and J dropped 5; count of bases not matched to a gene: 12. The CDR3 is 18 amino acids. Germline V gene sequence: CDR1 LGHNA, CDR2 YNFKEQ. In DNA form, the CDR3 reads TGTGCCAGCAGCCAAGAGTCGGCGGGAGTGTCAGTGACCGGGGAGCTGTTTTTT. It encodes CASSQESAGVSVTGELFF.